This T cell receptor (beta chain) is drawn from a study of spatial heterogeneity in lung cancer. Study-wide points: Resection saw ubiquitous expanded tumor TCRs appear in blood more than follow-up did.

About this clonotype: The antigen is not known.

Time point indicated: sample taken at primary tumor resection. Without sorting, whole RNA was sequenced from tumor, nontumor lung or frozen PBMC. There were some 76 donors, all of them untreated patients with early-stage non-small cell lung cancer. V was cut by 2 bases and J by 1 base, with 9 bases left in between. This CDR3 has 15 amino acids. CDR1 is SGDLS, CDR2 YYNGEE, per germline. TCRdb re-called the 5' RACE reads through MiXCR, storing one row per CDR3 protein. This table holds about 85,000 distinct CDR3 sequences, about 20% found once. The chain employs TRBV9 and TRBJ2-2; tentatively, D is TRBD1 (5 bases). This specimen was PBMCs, taken at surgery. This receptor was identified in a male donor with early-stage non-small cell lung cancer. The CDR3 region has the DNA TGTGCCAGCAGCGTTGGTCAGGGGAACACCGGGGAGCTGTTTTTT. Encoded protein: CASSVGQGNTGELFF.